This TCR beta chain was recovered during a study of T cell changes during pregnancy in multiple sclerosis. Using immunoSEQ multiplex PCR, the repertoire was profiled, and TCRdb retains in-frame clones only, with some absent. The sample carries around 62,000 clones, 93% recorded once. The CDR3 loop spans 17 amino acids. Germline V lookup: CDR1 SGDLS, CDR2 YYNGEE. V dropped 3 bases and J dropped 0 bases, with 13 bases sitting between them. Sequences were derived from CD8+ T cells from peripheral blood mononuclear cells, sampled in the second trimester of pregnancy. V gene TRBV9 combines with J gene TRBJ2-6; weak D call: TRBD1 (5 bases). This TCR came from a female donor with multiple sclerosis, enrolled in a pregnancy study. Here the CDR3 reads CASSGSHDSSGANVLTF. Here the CDR3 DNA reads TGTGCCAGCAGCGGATCACACGACAGCTCTGGGGCCAACGTCCTGACTTTC. Together with reference TRBV9 and TRBJ2-6, the CDR3 gives the full variable domain: DSGVTQTPKHLITATGQRVTLRCSPRSGDLSVYWYQQSLDQGLQFLIQYYNGEERAKGNILERFSAQQFPDLHSELNLSSLELGDSALYFCASSGSHDSSGANVLTFGAGSRLTVL.